Shown below are 21 T cell receptor beta chains from a single sample sequenced in a study of blood T cell repertoires in COVID-19. The assay was immunoSEQ multiplex PCR, and TCRdb's table has in-frame clones only and misses some. The sample carries more than 300,000 clones, 90% recorded once. Material: PBMCs or T cells enriched from blood (not recorded which). These receptors originate from a woman in her twenties or thirties who had been exposed to COVID-19.

This clone came up once. V gene TRBV9 combines with J gene TRBJ1-1, with 9 bases that match TRBD1. Germline V CDR1 and CDR2: SGDLS, YYNGEE. The junction had 2 bases not matched to a gene; V was cut back by 3 bases and J by 5 bases. This CDR3 has 13 amino acids. The CDR3 nucleotides are TGTGCCAGCAGCGGCGGGACAGGGACTGAAGCTTTCTTT. Amino acid sequence: CASSGGTGTEAFF.

The rearrangement uses TRBV9 and TRBJ1-1; the D gene is possibly TRBD1 (5 bases). Germline CDR1 SGDLS, CDR2 YYNGEE. The CDR3 runs 13 residues. Trimming stripped 1 base from V and 2 bases from J, with 6 bases between. The CDR3 DNA sequence: TGTGCCAGCAGCGTAAGGGGAAACACTGAAGCTTTCTTT. Translation gives CASSVRGNTEAFF. Using reference TRBV9 and TRBJ1-1 for the parts outside the CDR3, the full variable domain is DSGVTQTPKHLITATGQRVTLRCSPRSGDLSVYWYQQSLDQGLQFLIQYYNGEERAKGNILERFSAQQFPDLHSELNLSSLELGDSALYFCASSVRGNTEAFFGQGTRLTVV.

The chain couples TRBV13 to TRBJ1-1; 8 bases are shared with TRBD1. The CDR3 covers 14 residues. Germline V gene sequence: CDR1 PRHDT, CDR2 FYEKMQ (reference sequence). The V gene end was trimmed by 4 bases and the J gene end by 5 bases; junction bases not matched to a gene: 6. CDR3 region: CASSYQGAGTEAFF. The CDR3 DNA reads as TGTGCCAGCAGCTACCAGGGGGCGGGGACTGAAGCTTTCTTT.

The chain links TRBV5-6 to TRBJ2-7; D possibly corresponds to TRBD2 (6 bases). Trimming removed 1 base at V and 1 base at J, with 9 bases between. The CDR3 consists of 14 residues. Germline V gives CDR1 SGHDT, CDR2 YYEEEE. The CDR3 nucleotides read TGTGCCAGCAGCTTGAACGGAGGGTCCTACGAGCAGTACTTC. Protein sequence: CASSLNGGSYEQYF.

The chain combines TRBV7-9 with TRBJ1-6; 8 bases match TRBD1. This CDR3 region has 14 residues. Germline loops: CDR1 SEHNR, CDR2 FQNEAQ (reference sequence). With 7 bases clipped from V and 6 bases from J, the junction kept 5 bases outside the gene matches. CDR3 amino acids: CASTPQGGNSPLHF. Written as DNA, the CDR3 is TGTGCCAGCACCCCACAGGGGGGTAATTCACCCCTCCACTTT.

V gene TRBV5-4 combines with J gene TRBJ2-1; 13 bases line up with TRBD2. Germline trimming cut 0 bases from V and 8 bases from J; bases unmatched to any gene: 2. This CDR3 comprises 15 residues. Per the germline V gene, CDR1 is SGHNT and CDR2 is YYREEE (reference sequence). CDR3 in amino acids: CASSLGTSGGDEQFF. The CDR3 bases are TGTGCCAGCAGCTTGGGGACTAGCGGGGGTGATGAGCAGTTCTTC. Full variable domain (rest looked up from reference TRBV5-4 and TRBJ2-1): ETGVTQSPTHLIKTRGQQVTLRCSSQSGHNTVSWYQQALGQGPQFIFQYYREEENGRGNFPPRFSGLQFPNYSSELNVNALELDDSALYLCASSLGTSGGDEQFFGPGTRLTVL.

The chain couples TRBV2 to TRBJ1-1; no clear D. V was cut by 8 bases and J by 7 bases, with 17 bases left in between. CDR1 is SNHLY, CDR2 FYNNEI, per germline. The CDR3 has 13 amino acids. CDR3 in amino acids: CASLVERGIEAFF. CDR3 sequence (DNA): TGTGCCAGCTTGGTGGAACGAGGGATTGAAGCTTTCTTT.

The chain couples TRBV18 to TRBJ2-2; D might be TRBD1 (5 bases). CDR1 is KGHSH and CDR2 is LQKENI in the germline V gene. V dropped 0 bases and J dropped 1 base, with 9 bases sitting between them. This CDR3 comprises 16 residues. Here the CDR3 DNA reads TGTGCCAGCTCACCACCAGGGGTAAAGAACACCGGGGAGCTGTTTTTT. This gives the protein CASSPPGVKNTGELFF.

The V gene is TRBV5-4, the J gene TRBJ2-7; TRBD2 matches at 11 bases. The CDR3 runs to 15 residues. The V gene end was trimmed by 3 bases and the J gene end by 4 bases; junction bases not matched to a gene: 6. Germline V gene sequence: CDR1 SGHNT, CDR2 YYREEE (reference sequence). CDR3 nucleotides: TGTGCCAGCAGCTCTCCGGGACTAGCGGTATACGAGCAGTACTTC. It yields the protein CASSSPGLAVYEQYF.

The chain couples TRBV19 to TRBJ1-5; D call uncertain. Per germline, CDR1 LNHDA and CDR2 SQIVND (reference sequence). V dropped 5 bases and J dropped 2 bases, with 13 bases sitting between them. CDR3 length: 15 amino acids. The CDR3: CASSYRFRGNQPQHF. The CDR3 DNA reads as TGTGCCAGTAGTTATAGGTTCCGGGGCAATCAGCCCCAGCATTTT. The full variable domain, its missing parts supplied by reference TRBV19 and TRBJ1-5, is DGGITQSPKYLFRKEGQNVTLSCEQNLNHDAMYWYRQDPGQGLRLIYYSQIVNDFQKGDIAEGYSVSREKKESFPLTVTSAQKNPTAFYLCASSYRFRGNQPQHFGDGTRLSIL.

V and J are TRBV11-2 and TRBJ1-1, with TRBD1 matching over 8 bases. The J segment lost 3 bases and the V segment lost 4 bases, leaving 19 bases of the junction unmatched. CDR1 SGHAT and CDR2 FQNNGV come from the germline V gene. The CDR3 contains 19 residues. The CDR3: CASSSRRYRDRSAYTEAFF. CDR3 coding DNA: TGTGCCAGCAGCTCCCGCCGTTACCGGGACAGGTCAGCCTACACTGAAGCTTTCTTT.

This clone was found a few times. This sequence joins TRBV9 and TRBJ1-3; D gene unclear. This CDR3 region has 15 residues. Germline V CDR1 and CDR2: SGDLS, YYNGEE. Trimming took off 5 bases at V and 4 bases at J, with 16 bases between the two ends. The CDR3 DNA is TGTGCCAGCAGTGCTGCGGGGTCTCGAGGAAACACCATATATTTT. It encodes CASSAAGSRGNTIYF.

This chain connects TRBV13 to TRBJ1-1; D is perhaps TRBD1 (5 bases). Germline V gives CDR1 PRHDT, CDR2 FYEKMQ (reference sequence). The CDR3 length is 14 residues. V lost 7 bases, J lost 1 base, and 13 bases lay in between. CDR3 DNA: TGTGCCAGCAAATCCCAGGGATCGAACACTGAAGCTTTCTTT. Its translation: CASKSQGSNTEAFF.

V gene TRBV3-1 (or the pseudogene TRBV3-2) combines with J gene TRBJ1-4; 7 bases are a match to TRBD1. This CDR3 has 15 amino acids. V gave up 9 bases and J gave up 3 bases; unmatched junction bases: 10. The germline CDR1 and CDR2 sequences are LGHDT and YNNKEL (reference sequence). The DNA for the CDR3 is TGTGCCAGGGAACCTTTGACAGGGTCTAATGAAAAACTGTTTTTT. It codes for CAREPLTGSNEKLFF.

The chain combines TRBV3-1 (or the pseudogene TRBV3-2) with TRBJ1-1; maybe TRBD1 (6 bases). CDR3 size: 14 residues. Germline loops: CDR1 LGHDT, CDR2 YNNKEL (reference sequence). Trimming removed 3 bases from V and 1 base from J, with 9 bases in between. The CDR3 bases are TGTGCCAGCAGCCAGTGGACAGCGAACACTGAAGCTTTCTTT. Its translation is CASSQWTANTEAFF.

As DNA, the CDR3 is TGTGCCAGCTCACTCACGACTTACAGGGCTGGTACCAGGACCCAGTACTTC. Translation gives CASSLTTYRAGTRTQYF. The chain combines TRBV18 with TRBJ2-5, with a possible D match to TRBD1 (6 bases). Germline CDR1 KGHSH, CDR2 LQKENI. V was pared by 4 bases and J by 7 bases, with 25 bases between. The CDR3 is made up of 17 amino acids. Drawing the rest from reference TRBV18 and TRBJ2-5, the complete variable domain is NAGVMQNPRHLVRRRGQEARLRCSPMKGHSHVYWYRQLPEEGLKFMVYLQKENIIDESGMPKERFSAEFPKEGPSILRIQQVVRGDSAAYFCASSLTTYRAGTRTQYFGPGTRLLVL.

J is TRBJ1-2 and V is TRBV12-5; no clear D. This CDR3 has 14 amino acids. The V and J ends lost 3 bases and 4 bases respectively, with 12 bases between them. Germline CDR1 reads LGHNT; CDR2 reads FRNRAP. The CDR3 DNA sequence: TGTGCTAGTGGTTTCGGCAAGACGGGCTATGGCTACACCTTC. Protein: CASGFGKTGYGYTF.

The V and J genes are TRBV12-3 or TRBV12-4 and TRBJ1-3; no firm D call. The CDR3 extends over 11 amino acids. V shed 6 bases and J shed 4 bases, with 4 bases lying between them. The CDR3 loop reads CASSLGNTIYF. The CDR3 DNA sequence: TGTGCCAGCAGCCTAGGAAACACCATATATTTT.

The J gene is TRBJ2-1, the V gene TRBV5-4, with 11 bases aligning to TRBD1. Per germline, CDR1 SGHNT and CDR2 YYREEE (reference sequence). The CDR3 spans 14 residues. The V segment lost 4 bases and the J segment 8 bases; nucleotides outside the gene matches: 5. The CDR3 loop reads CASSATGQGDEQFF. The CDR3 DNA follows: TGTGCCAGCAGCGCGACGGGACAGGGGGATGAGCAGTTCTTC.

The rearrangement links TRBV16 to TRBJ2-7; 9 nucleotides match TRBD1. Losses at the gene ends were 0 bases for V and 2 bases for J; bases not matched to a gene: 2. Germline V gives CDR1 KGHSY, CDR2 FQNENV. The CDR3 runs 15 residues. The chain's CDR3 is CASSQSGQGAYEQYF. CDR3 nucleotide sequence: TGTGCCAGCAGCCAATCGGGACAGGGTGCCTACGAGCAGTACTTC.

This clone was detected only once. This chain connects TRBV5-1 to TRBJ1-1; 8 bases fit TRBD1. Germline CDR1 and CDR2: SGHRS and YFSETQ. Losses at the gene ends were 4 bases for V and 1 base for J; bases not matched to a gene: 6. The CDR3 covers 15 residues. The CDR3 DNA is TGCGCCAGCAGCGCGCGGGGACAGGCGAACACTGAAGCTTTCTTT. Encoded protein: CASSARGQANTEAFF.